Described below is a single T cell receptor (beta chain) sequence and its context. Its recognized antigen is unknown. No base qualities exist here, and no much larger clone lies one base off it. The library was produced with 5' RACE. This sample was sequenced with an Illumina HiSeq 2500. A second PCR of about 6 to 11 cycles was run with a J-beta primer mix and a sample-barcoded 5' primer. A template-switch 5' adaptor carrying 12 random nucleotides introduced a unique molecular identifier onto each TCR beta cDNA molecule. Each sample yielded at least 2.5 million CDR3-containing paired-end reads. The Mint cDNA synthesis kit, primed by a TRBC-specific oligonucleotide, was used to synthesize first-strand cDNA from all RNA. All cDNA was treated with uracil-DNA glycosylase and then went through a first 18-cycle PCR with the universal primers M1SS and BC2_uni_R. In the paper's pipeline: For normalization, 1 million high-quality reads, each with a distinct molecular identifier, were randomly selected from each sample. Reads sharing molecular identifiers were discarded rather than binned into consensus sequences. MiTCR, with a Q25 quality threshold and the strictest error-elimination algorithm, was used for CDR3 identification, clonotype clustering and error correction. A nonparametric unseen species model with Euler transformation was used to estimate lower-bound total TCR beta diversity. TCRdb handled the public reads itself, with Q25 trimming in fastp and clone calling in MiXCR, and kept productive beta chains. Every CDR3 protein is listed once, alongside the most common genes and DNA of its rows. For this entry, the V and J calls and clone size follow TCRdb and not the study's own pipeline. Within this sample are 650,000 to 1,000,000 distinct CDR3 sequences, with 36% of them counted one time only. 10% to 15% of the sample lies in the top ten.

Systemically healthy Caucasian individuals from Russia, 35 to 50 in total and aged 6 to 90 years, were included as donors. Each donor gave ten milliliters of peripheral blood, collected into EDTA-treated Vacutainer tubes. Ficoll-Paque density-gradient centrifugation was used to isolate PBMCs, with at least 7 million per sample. Total RNA was extracted from PBMCs with Trizol reagent, with at least 5 micrograms obtained per sample. The percentages of naive CD45RAhigh/CD27high T cells were determined by flow cytometry on a PBMC aliquot from every donor. These data come from a study of blood T cells in healthy people across ages (dated by TCRdb to between 2014 and 2017). With regard to the full study: In model experiments, template switching captured about one uniquely barcoded TCR beta cDNA molecule for every two T cells. To track age-related changes in TCR beta repertoire diversity, the study relied on deep sequencing normalized with unique cDNA molecular identifiers. The study analyzed two additional independent replicas of 1 million unique cDNA reads from the same blood draw for two donors, one aged 18 to 29 and one aged 80 or older. To avoid experimental bias, donors of different ages were spread randomly across the sequencing lanes. Four age groups were formed from the donors: young (average about 15 years), middle-aged (approximately 41), aged (roughly 58) and long-lived (roughly 88). Points the paper makes about the study in general: Compared with the aged group, more naive CD4+ T cells, fewer expanded clones and increased TCR diversity were shown by the long-lived group, suggesting age selection. Estimates of total diversity based on one million sequenced T cells were considered lower bounds and underestimates. Because donor CMV infection status was unknown, age-related changes in expanded clonotypes were potentially confounded. Since profiling was done on bulk unsorted PBMCs, naive and antigen-experienced compartments could not be conclusively compared. There was a strong correlation between observed TCR beta diversity and the percentage of naive T cells measured by flow cytometry. Observed TCR beta diversity per million T cells fell roughly linearly with age, and a significant reduction was already apparent by age about 43.

V and J are truncated by 0 bases and 4 bases respectively, leaving an intervening sequence of 12 bases. The CDR3 covers 15 residues, taking in both the cysteine and the phenylalanine. Just CDR3 DNA is preserved here, 45 bases in frame from base 1. As encoded in the germline V gene, CDR1 is MNHEY while CDR2 is SVGAGI. This chain is built from TRBV6-5 and TRBJ1-1; the D region possibly corresponds to TRBD1 (5 bases align). The receptor comes from a man aged 18 to 35 in good health. Sequencing input: blood. The CDR3 sequence is CASSYSLGRGTEAFF. The DNA sequence follows: TGTGCCAGCAGTTACTCCCTGGGGCGGGGCACTGAAGCTTTCTTT.